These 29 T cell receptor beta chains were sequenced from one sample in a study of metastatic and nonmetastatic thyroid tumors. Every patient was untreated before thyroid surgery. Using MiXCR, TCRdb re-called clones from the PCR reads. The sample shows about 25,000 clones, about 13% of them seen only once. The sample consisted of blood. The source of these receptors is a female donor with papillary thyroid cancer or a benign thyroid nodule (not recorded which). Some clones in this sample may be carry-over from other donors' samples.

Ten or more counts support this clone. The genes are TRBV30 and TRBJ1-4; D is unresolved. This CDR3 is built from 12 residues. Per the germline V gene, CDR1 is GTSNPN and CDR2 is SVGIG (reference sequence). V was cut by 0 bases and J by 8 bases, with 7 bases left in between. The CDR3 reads CAWSVQGEKLFF. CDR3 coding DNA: TGTGCCTGGAGTGTACAAGGAGAAAAACTGTTTTTT.

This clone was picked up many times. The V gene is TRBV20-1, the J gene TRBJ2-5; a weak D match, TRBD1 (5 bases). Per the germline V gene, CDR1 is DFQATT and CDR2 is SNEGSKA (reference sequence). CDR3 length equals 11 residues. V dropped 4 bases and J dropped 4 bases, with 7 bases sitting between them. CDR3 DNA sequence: TGCAGTGCTACGCAGGGAGAGACCCAGTACTTC. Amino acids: CSATQGETQYF.

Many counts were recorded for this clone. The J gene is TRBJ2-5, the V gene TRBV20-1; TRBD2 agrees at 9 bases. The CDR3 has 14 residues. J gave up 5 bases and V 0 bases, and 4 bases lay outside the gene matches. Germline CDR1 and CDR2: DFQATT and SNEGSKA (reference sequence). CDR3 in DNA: TGCAGTGCTAGAGATCCAGCGGGAGGTGAGACCCAGTACTTC. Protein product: CSARDPAGGETQYF.

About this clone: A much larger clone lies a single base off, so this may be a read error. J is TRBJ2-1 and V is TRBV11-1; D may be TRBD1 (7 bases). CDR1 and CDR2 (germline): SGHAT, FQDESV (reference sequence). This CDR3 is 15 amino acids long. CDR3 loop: CASSNQGGSYDEQFF. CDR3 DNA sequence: TGTGCCAGCAGTAATCAGGGGGGCTCCTACGATGAGCAGTTCTTC.

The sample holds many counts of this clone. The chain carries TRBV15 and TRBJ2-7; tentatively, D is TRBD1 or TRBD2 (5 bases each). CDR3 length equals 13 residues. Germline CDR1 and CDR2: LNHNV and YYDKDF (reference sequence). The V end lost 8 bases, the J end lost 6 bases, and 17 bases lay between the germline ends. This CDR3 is CATGGRVLGEQYF. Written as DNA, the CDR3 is TGTGCCACCGGGGGTCGGGTACTAGGCGAGCAGTACTTC.

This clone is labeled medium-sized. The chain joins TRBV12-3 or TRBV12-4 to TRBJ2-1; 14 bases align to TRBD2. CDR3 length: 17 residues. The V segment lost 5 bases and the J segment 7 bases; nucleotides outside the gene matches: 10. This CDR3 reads CASSIPGLAGGWNEQFF. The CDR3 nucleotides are TGTGCCAGCAGTATCCCTGGACTAGCGGGAGGTTGGAATGAGCAGTTCTTC.

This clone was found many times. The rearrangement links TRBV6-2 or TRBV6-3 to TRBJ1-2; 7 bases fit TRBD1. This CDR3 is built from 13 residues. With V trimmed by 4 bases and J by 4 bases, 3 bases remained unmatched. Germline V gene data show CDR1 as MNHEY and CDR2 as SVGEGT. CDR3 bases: TGTGCCAGCAGTTCCCGGGACAGCTATGGCTACACCTTC. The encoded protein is CASSSRDSYGYTF.

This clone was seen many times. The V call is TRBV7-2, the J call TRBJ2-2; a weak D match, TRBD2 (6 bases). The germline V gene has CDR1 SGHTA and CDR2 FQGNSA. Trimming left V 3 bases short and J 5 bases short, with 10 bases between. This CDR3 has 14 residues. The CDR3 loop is CASSFAGNTGELFF. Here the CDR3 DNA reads TGTGCCAGCAGCTTTGCGGGAAATACCGGGGAGCTGTTTTTT.

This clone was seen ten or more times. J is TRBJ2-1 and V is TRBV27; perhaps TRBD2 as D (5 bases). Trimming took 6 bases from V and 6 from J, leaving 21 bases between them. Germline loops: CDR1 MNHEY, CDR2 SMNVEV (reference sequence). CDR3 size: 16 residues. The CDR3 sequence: CASSFFGEKALNEQFF. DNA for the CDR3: TGTGCCAGCAGCTTTTTCGGGGAAAAGGCTCTCAATGAGCAGTTCTTC.

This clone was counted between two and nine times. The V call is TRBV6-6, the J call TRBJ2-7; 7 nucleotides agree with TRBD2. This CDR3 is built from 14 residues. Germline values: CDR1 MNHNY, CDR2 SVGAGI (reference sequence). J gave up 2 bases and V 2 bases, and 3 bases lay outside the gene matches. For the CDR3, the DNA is TGTGCCAGCAGTTACGGGGGGGATCCCTACGAGCAGTACTTC. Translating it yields CASSYGGDPYEQYF.

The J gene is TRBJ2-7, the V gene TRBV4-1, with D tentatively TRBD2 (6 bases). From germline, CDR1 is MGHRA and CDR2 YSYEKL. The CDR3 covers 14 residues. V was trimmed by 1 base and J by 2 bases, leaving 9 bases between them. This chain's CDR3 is CASSQGLEAYEQYF. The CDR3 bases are TGCGCCAGCAGCCAAGGACTAGAGGCCTACGAGCAGTACTTC.

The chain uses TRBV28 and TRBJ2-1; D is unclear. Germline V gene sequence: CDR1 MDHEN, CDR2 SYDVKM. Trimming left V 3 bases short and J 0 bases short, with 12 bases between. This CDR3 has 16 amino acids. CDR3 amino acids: CASSFSTTSSYNEQFF. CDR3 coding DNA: TGTGCCAGCAGTTTCTCTACGACGAGCTCCTACAATGAGCAGTTCTTC. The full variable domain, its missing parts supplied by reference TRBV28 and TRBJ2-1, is DVKVTQSSRYLVKRTGEKVFLECVQDMDHENMFWYRQDPGLGLRLIYFSYDVKMKEKGDIPEGYSVSREKKERFSLILESASTNQTSMYLCASSFSTTSSYNEQFFGPGTRLTVL.

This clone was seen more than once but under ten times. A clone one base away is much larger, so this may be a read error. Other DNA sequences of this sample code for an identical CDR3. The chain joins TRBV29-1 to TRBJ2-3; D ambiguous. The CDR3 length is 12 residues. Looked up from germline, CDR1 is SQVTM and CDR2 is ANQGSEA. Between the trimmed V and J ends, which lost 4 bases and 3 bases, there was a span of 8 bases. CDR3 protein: CSVVGTTDTQYF. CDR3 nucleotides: TGCAGCGTTGTAGGAACTACAGATACGCAGTATTTT.

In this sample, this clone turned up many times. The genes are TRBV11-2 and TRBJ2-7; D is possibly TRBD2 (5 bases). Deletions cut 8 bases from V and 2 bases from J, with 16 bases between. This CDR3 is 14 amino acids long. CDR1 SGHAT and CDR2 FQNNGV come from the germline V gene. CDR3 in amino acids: CASGTGFWTYEQYF. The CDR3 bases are TGTGCCAGCGGAACGGGGTTTTGGACCTACGAGCAGTACTTC.

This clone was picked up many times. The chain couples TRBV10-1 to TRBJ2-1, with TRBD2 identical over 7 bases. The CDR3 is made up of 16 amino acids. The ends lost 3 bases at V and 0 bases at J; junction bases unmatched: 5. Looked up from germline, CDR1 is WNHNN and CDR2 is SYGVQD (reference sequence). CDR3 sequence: CASSELAMSSYNEQFF. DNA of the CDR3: TGCGCCAGCAGTGAACTAGCGATGAGCTCCTACAATGAGCAGTTCTTC.

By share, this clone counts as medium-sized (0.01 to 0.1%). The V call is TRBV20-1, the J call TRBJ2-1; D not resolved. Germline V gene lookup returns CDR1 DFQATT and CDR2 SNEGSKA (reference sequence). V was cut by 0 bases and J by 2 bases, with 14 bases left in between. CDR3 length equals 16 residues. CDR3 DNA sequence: TGCAGTGCTAGAGATTGGCCGCAGAAAGCCTACAATGAGCAGTTCTTC. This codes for CSARDWPQKAYNEQFF.

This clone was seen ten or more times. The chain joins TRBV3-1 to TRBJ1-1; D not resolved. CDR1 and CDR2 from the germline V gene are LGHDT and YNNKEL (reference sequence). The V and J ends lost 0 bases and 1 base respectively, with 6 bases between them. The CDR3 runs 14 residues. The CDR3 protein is CASSQEGSNTEAFF. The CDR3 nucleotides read TGTGCCAGCAGCCAAGAAGGTTCGAACACTGAAGCTTTCTTT. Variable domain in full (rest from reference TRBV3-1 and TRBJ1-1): DTAVSQTPKYLVTQMGNDKSIKCEQNLGHDTMYWYKQDSKKFLKIMFSYNNKELIINETVPNRFSPKSPDKAHLNLHINSLELGDSAVYFCASSQEGSNTEAFFGQGTRLTVV.

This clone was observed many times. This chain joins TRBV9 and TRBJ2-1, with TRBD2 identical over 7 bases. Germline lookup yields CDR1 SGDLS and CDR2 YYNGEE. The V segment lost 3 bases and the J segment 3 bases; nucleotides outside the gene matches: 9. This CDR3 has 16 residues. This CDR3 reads CASSGGGRKVYNEQFF. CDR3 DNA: TGTGCCAGCAGCGGCGGGGGTCGAAAGGTCTACAATGAGCAGTTCTTC.

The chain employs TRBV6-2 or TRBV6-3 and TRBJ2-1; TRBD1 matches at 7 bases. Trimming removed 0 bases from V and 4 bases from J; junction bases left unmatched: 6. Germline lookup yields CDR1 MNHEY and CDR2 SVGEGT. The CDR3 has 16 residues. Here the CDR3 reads CASSYSIEQGYNEQFF. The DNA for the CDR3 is TGTGCCAGCAGTTACTCGATAGAACAGGGGTACAATGAGCAGTTCTTC.

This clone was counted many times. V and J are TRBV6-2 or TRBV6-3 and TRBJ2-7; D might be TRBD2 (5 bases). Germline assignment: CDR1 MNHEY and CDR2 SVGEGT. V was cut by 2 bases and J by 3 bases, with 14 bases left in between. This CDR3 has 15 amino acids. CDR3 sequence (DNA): TGTGCCAGCAGTTACGAAGAGGGAAACTACTACGAGCAGTACTTC. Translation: CASSYEEGNYYEQYF.

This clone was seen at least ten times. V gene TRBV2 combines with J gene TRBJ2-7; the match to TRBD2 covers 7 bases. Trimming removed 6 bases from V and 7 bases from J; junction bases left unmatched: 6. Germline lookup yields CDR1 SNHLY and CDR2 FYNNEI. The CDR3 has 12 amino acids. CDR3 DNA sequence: TGTGCCAGCAGGGGGGGGGGGGAGGAGCAGTACTTC. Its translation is CASRGGGEEQYF.

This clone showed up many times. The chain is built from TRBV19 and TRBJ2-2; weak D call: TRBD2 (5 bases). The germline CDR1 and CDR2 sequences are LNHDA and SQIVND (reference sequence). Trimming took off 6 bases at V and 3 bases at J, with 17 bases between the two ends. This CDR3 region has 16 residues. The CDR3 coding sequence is TGTGCCAGTAGGGCTTTTGGTGGGAGTTACACCGGGGAGCTGTTTTTT. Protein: CASRAFGGSYTGELFF.

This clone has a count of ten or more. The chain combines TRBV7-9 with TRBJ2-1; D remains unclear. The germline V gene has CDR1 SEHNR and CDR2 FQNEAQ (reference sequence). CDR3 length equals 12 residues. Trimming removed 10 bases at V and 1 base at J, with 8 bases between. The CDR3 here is CATLESYNEQFF. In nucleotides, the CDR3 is TGTGCCACCTTGGAGTCCTACAATGAGCAGTTCTTC.

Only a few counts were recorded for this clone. DNA of the CDR3: TGTGCCAGCAGTTCAGGAGCGGGGGAAACTCCCTACGAGCAGTACTTC. Protein sequence: CASSSGAGETPYEQYF. This chain connects TRBV27 to TRBJ2-7; 8 bases fit TRBD2. Germline loops: CDR1 MNHEY, CDR2 SMNVEV (reference sequence). CDR3 length: 16 residues. Losses at the gene ends were 4 bases for V and 2 bases for J; bases not matched to a gene: 10.

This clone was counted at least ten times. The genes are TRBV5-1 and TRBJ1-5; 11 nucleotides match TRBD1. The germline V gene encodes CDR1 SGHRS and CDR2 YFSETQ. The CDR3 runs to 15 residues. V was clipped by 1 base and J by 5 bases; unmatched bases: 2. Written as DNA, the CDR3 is TGCGCCAGCAGCTTGCGGACAGGGGGCGATCAGCCCCAGCATTTT. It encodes CASSLRTGGDQPQHF. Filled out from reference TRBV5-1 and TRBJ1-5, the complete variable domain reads KAGVTQTPRYLIKTRGQQVTLSCSPISGHRSVSWYQQTPGQGLQFLFEYFSETQRNKGNFPGRFSGRQFSNSRSEMNVSTLELGDSALYLCASSLRTGGDQPQHFGDGTRLSIL.

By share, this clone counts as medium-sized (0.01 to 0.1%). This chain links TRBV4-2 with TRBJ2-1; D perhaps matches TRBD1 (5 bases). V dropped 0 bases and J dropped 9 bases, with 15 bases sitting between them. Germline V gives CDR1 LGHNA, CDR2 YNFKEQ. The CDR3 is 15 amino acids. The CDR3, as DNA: TGTGCCAGCAGCCAAGAAGTAAGGGCTCAGGGTGAGCAGTTCTTC. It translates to CASSQEVRAQGEQFF.

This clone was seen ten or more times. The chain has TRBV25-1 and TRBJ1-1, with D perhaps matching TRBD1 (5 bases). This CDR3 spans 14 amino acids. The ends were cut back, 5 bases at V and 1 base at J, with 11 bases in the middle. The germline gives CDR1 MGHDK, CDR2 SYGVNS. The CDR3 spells CASSSLGQNTEAFF. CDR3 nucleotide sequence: TGTGCCAGCAGTTCCCTAGGACAGAACACTGAAGCTTTCTTT.

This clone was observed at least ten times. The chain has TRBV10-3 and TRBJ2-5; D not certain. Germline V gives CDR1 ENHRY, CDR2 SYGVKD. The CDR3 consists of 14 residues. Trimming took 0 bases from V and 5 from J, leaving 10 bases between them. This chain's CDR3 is CAISESQTRETQYF. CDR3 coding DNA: TGTGCCATCAGTGAGTCGCAAACGAGGGAGACCCAGTACTTC.

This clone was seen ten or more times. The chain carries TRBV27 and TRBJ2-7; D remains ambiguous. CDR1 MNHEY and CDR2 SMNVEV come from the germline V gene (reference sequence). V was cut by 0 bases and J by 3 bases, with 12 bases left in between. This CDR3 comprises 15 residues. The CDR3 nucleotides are TGTGCCAGCAGTTTATCGCGTCCCCGCGGCTACGAGCAGTACTTC. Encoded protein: CASSLSRPRGYEQYF.